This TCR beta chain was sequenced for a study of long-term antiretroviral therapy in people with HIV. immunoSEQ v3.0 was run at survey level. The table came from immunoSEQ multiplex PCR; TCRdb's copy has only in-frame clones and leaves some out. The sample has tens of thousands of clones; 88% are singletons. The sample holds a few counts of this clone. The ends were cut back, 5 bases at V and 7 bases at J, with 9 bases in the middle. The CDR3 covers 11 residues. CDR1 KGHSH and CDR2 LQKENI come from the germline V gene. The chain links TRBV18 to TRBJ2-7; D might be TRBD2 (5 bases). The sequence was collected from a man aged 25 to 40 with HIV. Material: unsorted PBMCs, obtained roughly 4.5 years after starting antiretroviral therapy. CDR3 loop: CASSETGEQYF. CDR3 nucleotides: TGTGCCAGCTCAGAGACGGGGGAGCAGTACTTC.